This T cell receptor beta chain was sequenced for a study of PD-L1 blockade in urothelial cancer. The overall study: Most patients, about 85% of the roughly 29, were males with bladder-origin cancer. As for prior chemotherapy regimens, patients had received 0 to 3. Whole-study results and caveats: Better survival was forecast by a pretreatment blood TCR clonality below the median.

This table comes from immunoSEQ multiplex PCR, and its TCRdb copy is limited to in-frame clones, with some not included. The table has just under 40,000 clones, roughly nine tenths seen once. Regarding time point: pretreatment peripheral blood. A total of 1 to 8 samples per patient were collected pretreatment and on-treatment. This clone was picked up one time. As yet, its antigen is unknown. Per the germline V gene, CDR1 is SGHTA and CDR2 is FQGTGA. V was trimmed by 2 bases and J by 0 bases, leaving 8 bases between them. The CDR3 covers 15 residues. This receptor was identified in an older woman with urothelial cancer. Sequences were derived from PBMCs, sampled around atezolizumab (anti-PD-L1) treatment. The chain carries TRBV7-3 and TRBJ1-3; TRBD1 might be the D (6 bases). CDR3 in amino acids: CASSLQGLSGNTIYF. The CDR3 DNA reads as TGTGCCAGCAGCTTACAGGGGCTCTCTGGAAACACCATATATTTT.